A single sample gave rise to the 22 T cell receptor beta chains below, sequenced in a study of chemoradiotherapy in HPV16-positive cancers. Clones were sequenced by immunoSEQ multiplex PCR, and TCRdb holds only the in-frame ones, with some missing. The sample carries about 17,000 clones, roughly nine tenths recorded once. The sample in question was blood, obtained from a patient who underwent chemoradiotherapy. The receptors here all came from a human donor with HPV-associated anogenital cancer.

V is TRBV5-1 and J is TRBJ2-5, with D perhaps assigned TRBD1 or TRBD2 (5 bases each). V was clipped by 3 bases and J by 4 bases, with 13 bases between them. Germline values: CDR1 SGHRS, CDR2 YFSETQ. The CDR3 runs 14 residues. The CDR3 nucleotides are TGCGCCAGCAGCTCTGAGGGGTTGGCAGAGACCCAGTACTTC. Translated: CASSSEGLAETQYF.

The V call is TRBV13, the J call TRBJ1-5; D is unresolved. Germline values: CDR1 PRHDT, CDR2 FYEKMQ (reference sequence). Trimming left V 0 bases short and J 7 bases short, with 13 bases between. This CDR3 spans 15 amino acids. The CDR3 DNA reads as TGTGCCAGCAGCTTAGGCCGGAGGGCCGGGCAGCCCCAGCATTTT. This codes for CASSLGRRAGQPQHF.

The chain joins TRBV7-7 to TRBJ2-5; 12 bases map to TRBD2. The ends lost 4 bases at V and 5 bases at J; junction bases unmatched: 5. Germline V gives CDR1 SSHAT, CDR2 FNYEAQ (reference sequence). The CDR3 is 15 amino acids. For the CDR3, the DNA is TGTGCCAGCAGCTCCCCTCTAGCGGGGGGGGAGACCCAGTACTTC. This gives the protein CASSSPLAGGETQYF.

The V call is TRBV9, the J call TRBJ1-2, with TRBD1 as a possible D gene (5 bases). Looked up from germline, CDR1 is SGDLS and CDR2 is YYNGEE. V lost 3 bases to trimming and J lost 4 bases, with 10 bases between them. The CDR3 runs 13 residues. The CDR3 DNA follows: TGTGCCAGCAGCGCGGGGACGAGCTATGGCTACACCTTC. Amino acid sequence: CASSAGTSYGYTF.

V usage is TRBV19 and J usage is TRBJ2-6; a possible D gene is TRBD2 (5 bases). The germline V gene has CDR1 LNHDA and CDR2 SQIVND (reference sequence). This CDR3 contains 17 residues. Trimming removed 5 bases from V and 0 bases from J, with 14 bases in between. The CDR3 region is CASSEASSSSGANVLTF. CDR3 bases: TGTGCCAGTAGTGAGGCTAGCTCAAGCTCTGGGGCCAACGTCCTGACTTTC.

V gene TRBV7-8 combines with J gene TRBJ1-2; no reliable D call. The germline V and J ends were trimmed by 2 bases and 1 base, with 11 bases remaining between them. The CDR3 is 15 amino acids. Germline V gives CDR1 SGHVS, CDR2 FQNEAQ. The CDR3: CASSLSEILNYGYTF. CDR3 sequence (DNA): TGTGCCAGCAGCTTATCCGAGATTCTTAACTATGGCTACACCTTC. Full variable domain (outside the CDR3, taken from reference TRBV7-8 and TRBJ1-2): GAGVSQSPRYKVAKRGQDVALRCDPISGHVSLFWYQQALGQGPEFLTYFQNEAQLDKSGLPSDRFFAERPEGSVSTLKIQRTQQEDSAVYLCASSLSEILNYGYTFGSGTRLTVV.

The rearrangement joins TRBV11-3 to TRBJ2-3; the D gene is possibly TRBD1 (7 bases). Germline-derived CDR1 and CDR2 are SGHNT and YENEEA. Trimming stripped 5 bases from V and 2 bases from J, with 14 bases between. The CDR3 has 15 amino acids. Written as DNA, the CDR3 is TGTGCCAGCAGCCCTGGAGGGACAGACACAGATACGCAGTATTTT. Protein sequence: CASSPGGTDTDTQYF. The entire variable domain, with the rest obtained from reference TRBV11-3 and TRBJ2-3, is as follows: EAGVVQSPRYKIIEKKQPVAFWCNPISGHNTLYWYLQNLGQGPELLIRYENEEAVDDSQLPKDRFSAERLKGVDSTLKIQPAELGDSAVYLCASSPGGTDTDTQYFGPGTRLTVL.

The CDR3 loop reads CASRRQGVSGMSTEAFF. The CDR3 bases are TGTGCCAGTAGGAGACAGGGGGTATCGGGGATGAGCACTGAAGCTTTCTTT. V usage is TRBV19 and J usage is TRBJ1-1; TRBD1 matches 9 bases. This CDR3 contains 17 residues. In germline, CDR1 is LNHDA, CDR2 SQIVND (reference sequence). Trimming took 6 bases from V and 4 from J; bases not matched to a gene: 15.

This chain links TRBV15 with TRBJ2-1; D is tentatively TRBD1 or TRBD2 (5 bases each). The CDR3 covers 17 residues. The V end lost 6 bases, the J end lost 10 bases, and 28 bases lay between the germline ends. The germline V gene has CDR1 LNHNV and CDR2 YYDKDF (reference sequence). The CDR3 DNA reads as TGTGCCACCAGGGCACTCACACCGGGACCCAGCCTTGAAGAGCAGTTCTTC. Its translation is CATRALTPGPSLEEQFF.

The rearrangement uses TRBV30 and TRBJ1-6; tentatively, D is TRBD1 (5 bases). The germline V and J ends were trimmed by 1 base and 6 bases, with 13 bases remaining between them. The CDR3 is 15 amino acids. Germline-derived CDR1 and CDR2 are GTSNPN and SVGIG (reference sequence). This chain's CDR3 is CAWSARRQSNSPLHF. CDR3 nucleotides: TGTGCCTGGAGTGCAAGGAGACAGTCTAATTCACCCCTCCACTTT.

This rearrangement joins TRBV29-1 to TRBJ2-1; D gene ambiguous. This CDR3 is 11 amino acids long. CDR1 is SQVTM, CDR2 ANQGSEA, per germline. Trimming took off 3 bases at V and 10 bases at J, with 10 bases between the two ends. The CDR3 nucleotides read TGCAGCGTTGACTACGGAGAGGAGCAGTTCTTC. Protein: CSVDYGEEQFF.

This clone is a singleton in its sample. V usage is TRBV11-2 and J usage is TRBJ1-2; perhaps TRBD1 as D (6 bases). CDR1 is SGHAT and CDR2 is FQNNGV in the germline V gene. The V end lost 3 bases, the J end lost 8 bases, and 13 bases lay between the germline ends. The CDR3 has 13 residues. The CDR3 region is CASSFTGIIGYTF. As DNA, the CDR3 is TGTGCCAGCAGCTTTACAGGGATAATAGGCTACACCTTC.

The rearrangement joins TRBV9 to TRBJ2-5; the D gene is possibly TRBD2 (5 bases). Germline CDR1 SGDLS, CDR2 YYNGEE. The ends were cut back, 0 bases at V and 5 bases at J, with 11 bases in the middle. The CDR3 consists of 14 residues. CDR3 DNA sequence: TGTGCCAGCAGCGTAGGAGGGAGCTTGGAGACCCAGTACTTC. Its protein is CASSVGGSLETQYF.

The rearrangement joins TRBV6-1 to TRBJ2-7, with TRBD1 matching over 7 bases. The CDR3 is made up of 15 amino acids. The germline V gene encodes CDR1 MNHNS and CDR2 SASEGT. V gave up 6 bases and J gave up 2 bases; unmatched junction bases: 10. The DNA of the CDR3 is TGTGCCAGCAGCCATTTAACCGGGACAGCCTACGAGCAGTACTTC. Translation: CASSHLTGTAYEQYF.

The rearrangement uses TRBV27 and TRBJ2-7, with TRBD1 matching over 10 bases. Germline V CDR1 and CDR2: MNHEY, SMNVEV (reference sequence). V was clipped by 0 bases and J by 5 bases; unmatched bases: 7. The CDR3 consists of 16 residues. In nucleotides, the CDR3 is TGTGCCAGCAGTTTATCGCCGGGACAGGGGAGAAACGAGCAGTACTTC. Its protein is CASSLSPGQGRNEQYF.

The gene calls are TRBV18 and TRBJ1-1, with D tentatively TRBD1 (6 bases). This CDR3 is built from 17 residues. The V gene lost 6 bases and the J gene lost 0 bases, with 20 bases spanning the gap. Germline values: CDR1 KGHSH, CDR2 LQKENI. The CDR3 loop reads CASSPRGGAGMNTEAFF. CDR3 nucleotide sequence: TGTGCCAGCTCCCCCAGGGGAGGGGCTGGGATGAACACTGAAGCTTTCTTT. Variable domain in full (rest from reference TRBV18 and TRBJ1-1): NAGVMQNPRHLVRRRGQEARLRCSPMKGHSHVYWYRQLPEEGLKFMVYLQKENIIDESGMPKERFSAEFPKEGPSILRIQQVVRGDSAAYFCASSPRGGAGMNTEAFFGQGTRLTVV.

The chain employs TRBV7-2 and TRBJ2-3, with no clear D. CDR1 is SGHTA, CDR2 FQGNSA, per germline. The CDR3 length is 15 residues. V was pared by 2 bases and J by 0 bases, with 9 bases between. The chain's CDR3 is CASSLNPVSTDTQYF. The CDR3 DNA reads as TGTGCCAGCAGCTTAAACCCGGTGAGCACAGATACGCAGTATTTT. Looking up the rest from reference TRBV7-2 and TRBJ2-3 gives the full variable domain: GAGVSQSPSNKVTEKGKDVELRCDPISGHTALYWYRQSLGQGLEFLIYFQGNSAPDKSGLPSDRFSAERTGGSVSTLTIQRTQQEDSAVYLCASSLNPVSTDTQYFGPGTRLTVL.

The genes are TRBV11-2 and TRBJ2-1; possibly TRBD1 for D (5 bases). Germline CDR1 SGHAT, CDR2 FQNNGV. The CDR3 is made up of 17 amino acids. Trimming removed 8 bases at V and 0 bases at J, with 20 bases between. The CDR3 spells CASSPAGPRISYNEQFF. As DNA, the CDR3 is TGTGCCAGCTCCCCGGCAGGGCCACGTATCTCCTACAATGAGCAGTTCTTC.

This clone has just one count. The V and J genes are TRBV19 and TRBJ1-2, with D tentatively TRBD1 (5 bases). The CDR3 extends over 14 amino acids. In germline, CDR1 is LNHDA, CDR2 SQIVND (reference sequence). The V and J ends lost 5 bases and 1 base respectively, with 11 bases between them. CDR3 bases: TGTGCCAGTAGTCCCTGGGACGGTAACTATGGCTACACCTTC. Its protein is CASSPWDGNYGYTF.

V is TRBV9 and J is TRBJ1-2, with a tentative D call TRBD1 (5 bases). The V end was cut by 0 bases, the J end by 8 bases, with 11 bases between. Per the germline V gene, CDR1 is SGDLS and CDR2 is YYNGEE. CDR3 length: 13 amino acids. CDR3: CASSVGQTGGYTF. DNA of the CDR3: TGTGCCAGCAGCGTAGGACAGACTGGGGGCTACACCTTC.

V and J are TRBV6-4 and TRBJ2-3, with 11 bases lining up with TRBD2. V trimming: 2 bases; J trimming: 4 bases; junction bases outside the gene matches: 5. The CDR3 covers 16 residues. Germline values: CDR1 MRHNA, CDR2 SNTAGT. The CDR3 here is CASSDLPSGGSDTQYF. For the CDR3, the DNA is TGTGCCAGCAGTGACCTTCCTAGCGGGGGGTCAGATACGCAGTATTTT.

The CDR3, as DNA: TGTGCCAGCAGACCGGACAGGGGAGCTGAAGCTTTCTTT. Protein sequence: CASRPDRGAEAFF. This sequence joins TRBV5-6 and TRBJ1-1; 9 bases are shared with TRBD1. The J segment lost 6 bases and the V segment lost 5 bases, leaving 5 bases of the junction unmatched. Germline CDR1 and CDR2: SGHDT and YYEEEE. The CDR3 sequence is 13 residues long.